The rows below give T cell receptor beta chains drawn from one sample of a study of blood T cell repertoires in COVID-19. TCRdb's copy holds only in-frame clones and misses some; the assay was immunoSEQ multiplex PCR. This repertoire shows 30,000 to 50,000 clones, 87% found once; its top ten account for nearly 25%. The sample was peripheral blood. These TCRs come from a man over 45 with active or convalescent COVID-19. CDR3s include the opening cysteine and the closing phenylalanine or tryptophan. The D gene is left open where the match is weak. Size is omitted from some rows. Given values are once, few, many or a class for expanded clones.

d_gene: -; j_gene: TRBJ1-6; len: 16; abundance: -; v_gene: TRBV4-1; CDR3nt: TGCGCCAGCAGCGGACGGACAAGATTGTTTAATTCACCCCTCCACTTT; CDR3aa: CASSGRTRLFNSPLHF
d_gene: TRBD1; j_gene: TRBJ2-2; len: 17; abundance: -; v_gene: TRBV19; CDR3nt: TGTGCCAGTAGTATAGCGGTGGGCAGGGGGCGAATCGGGGAGCTGTTTTTT; CDR3aa: CASSIAVGRGRIGELFF
d_gene: -; j_gene: TRBJ2-2; len: 13; abundance: -; v_gene: TRBV19; CDR3nt: TGTGCCACCGAACCCCAGAGGACCGGGGAGCTGTTTTTT; CDR3aa: CATEPQRTGELFF
d_gene: -; j_gene: TRBJ2-1; len: 15; abundance: -; v_gene: TRBV2; CDR3nt: TGTGCCAGCAATCTACAGGCCAGGGCGGTGAATGAGCAGTTCTTC; CDR3aa: CASNLQARAVNEQFF
d_gene: TRBD1; j_gene: TRBJ2-2; len: 15; abundance: -; v_gene: TRBV7-9; CDR3nt: TGTGCCAGCAGTCACAGGGGACAAAACACCGGGGAGCTGTTTTTT; CDR3aa: CASSHRGQNTGELFF
d_gene: -; j_gene: TRBJ1-1; len: 14; abundance: once; v_gene: TRBV5-1; CDR3nt: TGCGCCAGCAGAGACAGGAAAAAGAACACTGAAGCTTTCTTT; CDR3aa: CASRDRKKNTEAFF
d_gene: -; j_gene: TRBJ2-7; len: 10; abundance: -; v_gene: TRBV2; CDR3nt: TGTGCCAGCGGAGGGTACGAGCAGTACTTC; CDR3aa: CASGGYEQYF
d_gene: TRBD1; j_gene: TRBJ2-5; len: 13; abundance: -; v_gene: TRBV15; CDR3nt: TGTGCCACCAGCAGAGACAGGGGGGAGACCCAGTACTTC; CDR3aa: CATSRDRGETQYF
d_gene: -; j_gene: TRBJ1-1; len: 12; abundance: -; v_gene: TRBV28; CDR3nt: TGTGCCAGCAGAGAGGAGAGCACTGAAGCTTTCTTT; CDR3aa: CASREESTEAFF
d_gene: TRBD1; j_gene: TRBJ2-7; len: 14; abundance: -; v_gene: TRBV19; CDR3nt: TGTGCCAGTACCCTTAGGACAGGGGTCACCGAGCAGTACTTC; CDR3aa: CASTLRTGVTEQYF
d_gene: TRBD1; j_gene: TRBJ1-5; len: 14; abundance: -; v_gene: TRBV28; CDR3nt: TGTGCCAGCAGCCCCACTCGGGAGCGGGACAGGGAGCATTTT; CDR3aa: CASSPTRERDREHF
d_gene: -; j_gene: TRBJ2-1; len: 13; abundance: -; v_gene: TRBV5-1; CDR3nt: TGCGCCAGCAGCTTGGCGGGGAACAATGAGCAGTTCTTC; CDR3aa: CASSLAGNNEQFF
d_gene: -; j_gene: TRBJ2-3; len: 18; abundance: -; v_gene: TRBV14; CDR3nt: TGTGCCAGCAGCCAAGGCTCCCGGTGGAGCGGCCGCACAGATACGCAGTATTTT; CDR3aa: CASSQGSRWSGRTDTQYF
d_gene: TRBD1; j_gene: TRBJ1-4; len: 16; abundance: -; v_gene: TRBV7-9; CDR3nt: TGTGCCAGCAGCCCTCTAGGGACAGGGGTGGAGGAAAAACTGTTTTTT; CDR3aa: CASSPLGTGVEEKLFF
d_gene: -; j_gene: TRBJ1-2; len: 15; abundance: -; v_gene: TRBV18; CDR3nt: TGTGCCAGCTCATCGACAGACCAGTATGGGCATGGCTACACCTTC; CDR3aa: CASSSTDQYGHGYTF
d_gene: -; j_gene: TRBJ1-5; len: 12; abundance: -; v_gene: TRBV28; CDR3nt: TGTGCCAGCAGTTTAACCGGGACACCACAGCATTTT; CDR3aa: CASSLTGTPQHF
d_gene: -; j_gene: TRBJ1-4; len: 13; abundance: -; v_gene: TRBV30; CDR3nt: TGTGCCTGGAACTACAGGGAGAATGAAAAACTGTTTTTT; CDR3aa: CAWNYRENEKLFF
d_gene: TRBD1; j_gene: TRBJ1-3; len: 14; abundance: -; v_gene: TRBV28; CDR3nt: TGTGCCAGCACCCGAGTGGGACAGGGAAACACCATATATTTT; CDR3aa: CASTRVGQGNTIYF
d_gene: -; j_gene: TRBJ1-2; len: 11; abundance: -; v_gene: TRBV20-1; CDR3nt: TGCAGTGCTAGCGGGGACAACGGCTACACCTTC; CDR3aa: CSASGDNGYTF
d_gene: TRBD1; j_gene: TRBJ1-2; len: 16; abundance: -; v_gene: TRBV19; CDR3nt: TGTGCCAGTAGAAACCATCCGGGACAGGGAATTAGTGGCTACACCTTC; CDR3aa: CASRNHPGQGISGYTF
d_gene: -; j_gene: TRBJ2-2; len: 15; abundance: -; v_gene: TRBV7-6; CDR3nt: TGTGCCAGCAGCTTAGAGACAGTAGGCACCGGGGAGCTGTTTTTT; CDR3aa: CASSLETVGTGELFF
d_gene: -; j_gene: TRBJ1-6; len: 16; abundance: -; v_gene: TRBV21-1; CDR3nt: TGTGCCAGCAGCACAAGTCTTTTACTAGGGGGCTCACCCCTCCACTTT; CDR3aa: CASSTSLLLGGSPLHF
d_gene: TRBD2; j_gene: TRBJ2-2; len: 14; abundance: -; v_gene: TRBV5-6; CDR3nt: TGTGCCAGCAGCCGTCGGGAGGGCGCCGGGGAGCTGTTTTTT; CDR3aa: CASSRREGAGELFF
d_gene: -; j_gene: TRBJ1-1; len: 12; abundance: -; v_gene: TRBV11-2; CDR3nt: TGTGCCAGCGGACATGGGTTTGCAGAAGCTTTCTTT; CDR3aa: CASGHGFAEAFF
d_gene: TRBD1; j_gene: TRBJ2-5; len: 15; abundance: -; v_gene: TRBV2; CDR3nt: TGTGCCAGCAGTGAAACTGGACAGGGTTGGGGGGCCCAGTACTTC; CDR3aa: CASSETGQGWGAQYF
d_gene: TRBD1; j_gene: TRBJ1-4; len: 15; abundance: -; v_gene: TRBV9; CDR3nt: TGTGCCAGCAGCGTAGAAGGGGGCGCAGGTGAAAAACTGTTTTTT; CDR3aa: CASSVEGGAGEKLFF
d_gene: TRBD1; j_gene: TRBJ2-3; len: 14; abundance: -; v_gene: TRBV27; CDR3nt: TGTGCCAGCAGTTTGACAGGGATCTATAATACGCAGTATTTT; CDR3aa: CASSLTGIYNTQYF
d_gene: -; j_gene: TRBJ2-7; len: 13; abundance: -; v_gene: TRBV7-9; CDR3nt: TGTGCCAGCAGCCTCTATCAAGAGGGCGAGCAGTACTTC; CDR3aa: CASSLYQEGEQYF
d_gene: -; j_gene: TRBJ1-2; len: 14; abundance: -; v_gene: TRBV23-1; CDR3nt: TGCGCCAGCAGTCATAAGGTAGAGGTGCCTGGCTACACCTTC; CDR3aa: CASSHKVEVPGYTF
d_gene: TRBD2; j_gene: TRBJ2-1; len: 18; abundance: -; v_gene: TRBV5-1; CDR3nt: TGCGCCAGCAGCTCGTTATCCACTAGCGGGGACTCCTACAATGAGCAGTTCTTC; CDR3aa: CASSSLSTSGDSYNEQFF
d_gene: TRBD2; j_gene: TRBJ2-1; len: 13; abundance: -; v_gene: TRBV25-1; CDR3nt: TGTGCCAGCGGGACTAGCGGTTACAATGAGCAGTTCTTC; CDR3aa: CASGTSGYNEQFF
d_gene: TRBD2; j_gene: TRBJ2-2; len: 17; abundance: -; v_gene: TRBV9; CDR3nt: TGTGCCAGCAGCGTAGGACCTAGCGGGGGGCACACCGGGGAGCTGTTTTTT; CDR3aa: CASSVGPSGGHTGELFF
d_gene: -; j_gene: TRBJ1-1; len: 13; abundance: -; v_gene: TRBV18; CDR3nt: TGTGCCAGCTCATCTCAGGGTTCTAATGAAGCTTTCTTT; CDR3aa: CASSSQGSNEAFF